This TCR beta chain stems from a study of radiotherapy plus CTLA-4 blockade in lung cancer. Across the study: Disease control was achieved by around 32% of patients, and objective responses by 18%. Study results and caveats: Reported findings show early blood T cell clone dynamics, with interferon-beta, best predicted response. Clones derived from tumor TCRs expanded in blood after radiotherapy plus ipilimumab.

Measured with immunoSEQ multiplex PCR; TCRdb has only the in-frame clones, and not every one. This table holds 55,000 to 80,000 clones, about 80% found once. Turning to this clone: Its antigen is still unknown.

With ipilimumab providing CTLA-4 blockade, focal radiation was administered to patients who had chemo-refractory metastatic non-small-cell lung cancer. The CDR3 contains 15 residues. From germline, CDR1 is LGHNA and CDR2 YSLEER. The TCR originated in a human donor with non-small cell lung cancer who had a complete response to radiotherapy plus ipilimumab. Material: peripheral blood, obtained from a patient treated with radiotherapy plus ipilimumab. The genes are TRBV4-3 and TRBJ2-5, with D maybe TRBD1 (6 bases). The J call is in doubt because the DNA end fits TRBJ2-7 better. The DNA for the CDR3 is TGCGCCAGCAGCCAAAGCGACAGGTCTGTCTACGAGCAGTACTTC. It is translated as CASSQSDRSVYEQYF.